Detailed here is one TCR beta chain. What it recognizes is unknown. Described treatment: around 19 received Ad26.COV2.S at low or high dose, single or two shots; roughly 5 received placebo; per-sample allocation not given. Sampling happened 63 days after the first vaccine or placebo injection. The method was immunoSEQ multiplex PCR; TCRdb's version includes in-frame clones alone and lacks a portion of them. The profile shows about 680,000 clones, roughly nine tenths of them singletons. The CDR3 has 14 residues. CDR1 and CDR2 (germline): SEHNR, FQNEAQ (reference sequence). With V trimmed by 2 bases and J by 7 bases, 4 bases remained unmatched. The data were obtained in a study of Ad26.COV2.S vaccination and SARS-CoV-2 variants. Study as a whole: The authors gave Ad26.COV2.S intramuscularly, either once or twice 56 days apart. Study-wide results and limits: Relative to placebo recipients, vaccine recipients exhibited elevated spike-specific TCR breadth.

The TCR was taken from a person aged 18-65 years who received the Ad26.COV2.S COVID-19 vaccine or a placebo. This sequence joins TRBV7-9 and TRBJ1-4; 7 bases fit TRBD1. The material sequenced was peripheral blood, taken in a trial of Ad26.COV2.S vaccine versus placebo. The CDR3 nucleotides are TGTGCCAGCAGCTTATCCCGGACAGGTGAAAAACTGTTTTTT. Its translation: CASSLSRTGEKLFF. The variable domain in full, with the rest retrieved from reference TRBV7-9 and TRBJ1-4, is DTGVSQNPRHKITKRGQNVTFRCDPISEHNRLYWYRQTLGQGPEFLTYFQNEAQLEKSRLLSDRFSAERPKGSFSTLEIQRTEQGDSAMYLCASSLSRTGEKLFFGSGTQLSVL.